The rows below give T cell receptor beta chains drawn from one sample of a study of T cells in localized non-small cell lung cancer. Assay: immunoSEQ multiplex PCR; the TCRdb copy retains only in-frame clones and omits some. This sample carries over 15,000 clones, 89% of them seen once, and the ten largest clones take 27%. Sequences were derived from peripheral blood, sampled before any cancer treatment. The receptors were sampled from a female donor over 55 with stage III squamous cell lung carcinoma. The CDR3 runs from the conserved cysteine through the conserved F or W. Each record gives: V gene, D gene, J gene, CDR3 protein. D genes are given only for firm matches.

V gene: TRBV5-1
D gene: .
J gene: TRBJ2-7
CDR3 protein: CASSLDGNYEQYF

V gene: TRBV7-9
D gene: .
J gene: TRBJ2-1
CDR3 protein: CASSFGQGIGNEQFF

V gene: TRBV7-2
D gene: .
J gene: TRBJ2-1
CDR3 protein: CASSLPGLTFEQFF

V gene: TRBV19
D gene: .
J gene: TRBJ2-6
CDR3 protein: CASSSLSGANVLTF

V gene: TRBV5-4
D gene: TRBD1
J gene: TRBJ2-3
CDR3 protein: CASSSDSGQGADTQYF

V gene: TRBV6-4
D gene: .
J gene: TRBJ2-3
CDR3 protein: CATGVGEADTQYF

V gene: TRBV10-3
D gene: TRBD1
J gene: TRBJ2-3
CDR3 protein: CASGQGASMGSTDTQYF

V gene: TRBV7-8
D gene: .
J gene: TRBJ2-7
CDR3 protein: CASSLGINYEQYF

V gene: TRBV28
D gene: .
J gene: TRBJ2-3
CDR3 protein: CASRITQASHTQYF

V gene: TRBV28
D gene: TRBD1
J gene: TRBJ2-5
CDR3 protein: CASSLDRGETQYF

V gene: TRBV5-1
D gene: TRBD2
J gene: .
CDR3 protein: CASSLASGSRSYEQYF

V gene: TRBV10-3
D gene: .
J gene: TRBJ1-3
CDR3 protein: CAISEVSGPGNTIYF

V gene: TRBV11-1
D gene: TRBD2
J gene: TRBJ2-3
CDR3 protein: CASSLQAGGRADTQYF

V gene: TRBV28
D gene: TRBD1
J gene: TRBJ1-1
CDR3 protein: CASRDRVAEAFF

V gene: TRBV15
D gene: TRBD1
J gene: TRBJ2-7
CDR3 protein: CATSPAGTGDYEQYF

V gene: TRBV15
D gene: .
J gene: TRBJ1-5
CDR3 protein: CATSRENRFNQPQHF

V gene: TRBV30
D gene: .
J gene: TRBJ1-1
CDR3 protein: CAWSVTGLNTEAFF

V gene: TRBV25-1
D gene: .
J gene: TRBJ2-1
CDR3 protein: CASSERQGYNEQFF

V gene: TRBV7-8
D gene: .
J gene: TRBJ2-5
CDR3 protein: CASSLVQSLETQYF

V gene: TRBV2
D gene: TRBD1
J gene: TRBJ2-7
CDR3 protein: CATMPDRGLIYEQYF

V gene: TRBV9
D gene: TRBD2
J gene: TRBJ2-6
CDR3 protein: CASSVAGGSTGANVLTF

V gene: TRBV6-1
D gene: TRBD1
J gene: TRBJ2-7
CDR3 protein: CASSETDRVYEQYF

V gene: TRBV7-9
D gene: .
J gene: TRBJ2-3
CDR3 protein: CASSLWGALTDTQYF

V gene: TRBV18
D gene: .
J gene: TRBJ2-1
CDR3 protein: CASSPLGGPQGEQFF

V gene: TRBV28
D gene: TRBD1
J gene: TRBJ2-3
CDR3 protein: CASSEGQGATDTQYF

V gene: TRBV5-5
D gene: TRBD1
J gene: TRBJ1-2
CDR3 protein: CASSRTGGDYGYTF

V gene: TRBV18
D gene: .
J gene: TRBJ2-7
CDR3 protein: CASSPPRDTYEQYF

V gene: TRBV9
D gene: .
J gene: TRBJ1-5
CDR3 protein: CASSGTVNQPQHF

V gene: TRBV27
D gene: TRBD2
J gene: TRBJ2-7
CDR3 protein: CASSLSVSSGRGEQYF

V gene: TRBV6-1
D gene: .
J gene: TRBJ2-7
CDR3 protein: CASLGQSSYEQYF

V gene: TRBV19
D gene: .
J gene: TRBJ1-1
CDR3 protein: CASSIDASRGPALREEAFF

V gene: TRBV7-2
D gene: .
J gene: TRBJ2-5
CDR3 protein: CASTPHQETQYF

V gene: TRBV7-2
D gene: .
J gene: TRBJ2-3
CDR3 protein: CASSLAGGKGDTQYF

V gene: TRBV5-1
D gene: TRBD1
J gene: TRBJ2-3
CDR3 protein: CASSLRDRGTDTQYF

V gene: TRBV5-6
D gene: .
J gene: TRBJ2-1
CDR3 protein: CASSLAALRKQFF

V gene: TRBV6-1
D gene: TRBD1
J gene: TRBJ2-5
CDR3 protein: CASSEITGVQETQYF

V gene: TRBV2
D gene: .
J gene: TRBJ2-7
CDR3 protein: CASSESRVSYEQYF

V gene: TRBV4-1
D gene: .
J gene: TRBJ2-1
CDR3 protein: CASSQVTPGTDEQFF

V gene: TRBV5-4
D gene: .
J gene: TRBJ2-7
CDR3 protein: CASSFRFQGGEQYF

V gene: TRBV4-1
D gene: TRBD1
J gene: TRBJ1-1
CDR3 protein: CASSQEQGIYEAFF

V gene: TRBV2
D gene: TRBD1
J gene: TRBJ1-4
CDR3 protein: CASRRDRLAF

V gene: TRBV10-3
D gene: .
J gene: TRBJ1-2
CDR3 protein: CAISEGQSSYTF

V gene: TRBV12-5
D gene: .
J gene: TRBJ2-6
CDR3 protein: CASGVGHLQDSRANVLTF

V gene: TRBV10-3
D gene: .
J gene: TRBJ1-1
CDR3 protein: CAISEDRMNTEAFF

V gene: TRBV5-1
D gene: TRBD1
J gene: TRBJ1-3
CDR3 protein: CASSLAGTVGNTIYF

V gene: TRBV19
D gene: .
J gene: TRBJ1-6
CDR3 protein: CATKDTYNSPLHF

V gene: TRBV30
D gene: .
J gene: TRBJ1-2
CDR3 protein: CAWSVSYGYTF

V gene: TRBV4-2
D gene: TRBD1
J gene: TRBJ1-1
CDR3 protein: CASSQGDRVNTEAFF

V gene: TRBV19
D gene: TRBD2
J gene: TRBJ2-5
CDR3 protein: CASSTLPGGTQYF

V gene: TRBV6-1
D gene: TRBD1
J gene: TRBJ1-3
CDR3 protein: CASSVGGQVSGNTIYF

V gene: TRBV2
D gene: .
J gene: TRBJ1-3
CDR3 protein: CASSEGAWRGNTIYF

V gene: TRBV25-1
D gene: .
J gene: TRBJ1-3
CDR3 protein: CASLGVDNSGNTIYF

V gene: TRBV6-1
D gene: .
J gene: TRBJ1-2
CDR3 protein: CASSEALRGANYGYTF